The 13 T cell receptor beta chains below were found in one sample sequenced in a study of T cell responses to AZD1222 COVID-19 vaccine. Libraries were prepared by immunoSEQ multiplex PCR; TCRdb keeps only in-frame clonotypes and omits some of them. The sample carries roughly 140,000 clones, around 87% recorded once. The starting material was peripheral blood, obtained 28 days after the second AZD1222 dose. The receptors originated from an adult who received the AZD1222 COVID-19 vaccine.

The chain joins TRBV3-1 (or the pseudogene TRBV3-2) to TRBJ1-3; a weak D match, TRBD1 (6 bases). V was pared by 0 bases and J by 4 bases, with 10 bases between. There are 15 residues in the CDR3. Germline CDR1 is LGHDT and CDR2 is YNNKEL (reference sequence). CDR3 sequence: CASSQDDRQGNTIYF. Here the CDR3 DNA reads TGTGCCAGCAGCCAAGATGACAGGCAGGGAAACACCATATATTTT.

The J gene is TRBJ1-1, the V gene TRBV2; possibly TRBD1 for D (5 bases). Trimming removed 6 bases from V and 3 bases from J, with 14 bases in between. Germline assignment: CDR1 SNHLY and CDR2 FYNNEI. This CDR3 is built from 14 residues. The CDR3 spells CASRTTWGDTEAFF. Here the CDR3 DNA reads TGTGCCAGCAGGACCACGTGGGGGGACACTGAAGCTTTCTTT.

This sequence joins TRBV11-2 and TRBJ2-5, with D unresolved. Germline loops: CDR1 SGHAT, CDR2 FQNNGV. The CDR3 totals 16 residues. The V end lost 0 bases, the J end lost 1 base, and 12 bases lay between the germline ends. CDR3 in DNA: TGTGCCAGCAGCTTAGATTTGGCTATATCCCAAGAGACCCAGTACTTC. Translated, it gives CASSLDLAISQETQYF.

This clone was counted a few times. CDR3: CASATGVGGLAPTPYEQYF. The DNA of the CDR3 is TGCGCCAGCGCTACAGGTGTGGGAGGACTAGCCCCAACCCCCTACGAGCAGTACTTC. The chain combines TRBV5-1 with TRBJ2-7; TRBD2 agrees at 8 bases. CDR1 is SGHRS and CDR2 is YFSETQ in the germline V gene. There are 19 residues in the CDR3. V lost 7 bases and J lost 2; bases outside the gene matches: 23. Supplemented by reference TRBV5-1 and TRBJ2-7, the full variable domain reads KAGVTQTPRYLIKTRGQQVTLSCSPISGHRSVSWYQQTPGQGLQFLFEYFSETQRNKGNFPGRFSGRQFSNSRSEMNVSTLELGDSALYLCASATGVGGLAPTPYEQYFGPGTRLTVT.

The chain couples TRBV18 to TRBJ1-6, with 7 bases lining up with TRBD1. The CDR3 contains 15 residues. From germline, CDR1 is KGHSH and CDR2 LQKENI. The trim removed 4 bases at V and 7 bases at J, leaving 7 bases unmatched. The CDR3 loop is CASSLSGTENSPLHF. The CDR3 DNA reads as TGTGCCAGCTCACTGTCAGGGACAGAGAATTCACCCCTCCACTTT.

CDR3 in amino acids: CASSQGQGAQEVAYEQYF. The CDR3 DNA sequence: TGCGCCAGCAGCCAAGGACAGGGGGCCCAGGAGGTAGCCTACGAGCAGTACTTC. The chain uses TRBV4-1 and TRBJ2-7, with 10 bases matching TRBD1. The CDR3 sequence is 18 residues long. CDR1 is MGHRA, CDR2 YSYEKL, per germline. J lost 2 bases, V lost 1 base, and 11 bases had no gene match.

The chain has TRBV7-2 and TRBJ2-4, with TRBD1 identical over 8 bases. V dropped 4 bases and J dropped 8; count of bases not matched to a gene: 10. Looked up from germline, CDR1 is SGHTA and CDR2 is FQGNSA. The CDR3 consists of 15 residues. CDR3: CASSYRTGPGDIQYF. The CDR3 DNA follows: TGTGCCAGCAGCTATCGGACAGGGCCGGGGGACATTCAGTACTTC.

The chain combines TRBV18 with TRBJ2-3; D assignment may be TRBD1 or TRBD2 (5 bases each). The CDR3 runs 14 residues. Looked up from germline, CDR1 is KGHSH and CDR2 is LQKENI. The ends were cut back, 6 bases at V and 1 base at J, with 11 bases in the middle. The CDR3 DNA sequence: TGTGCCAGCTCCTCCGGGACGGGCACAGATACGCAGTATTTT. Encoded protein: CASSSGTGTDTQYF.

This sequence joins TRBV4-2 and TRBJ1-3; D is possibly TRBD1 (6 bases). This CDR3 is 18 amino acids long. With 1 base removed from V and 0 bases from J, the gap between germline ends came to 16 bases. Germline V gene lookup returns CDR1 LGHNA and CDR2 YNFKEQ. CDR3 loop: CASSQALGGGGSGNTIYF. For the CDR3, the DNA is TGTGCCAGCAGCCAAGCCCTTGGAGGGGGGGGCTCTGGAAACACCATATATTTT.

This clone was seen just once. This rearrangement joins TRBV7-3 to TRBJ2-2, with D perhaps TRBD1 (6 bases). V lost 6 bases and J lost 1, with 12 bases in between. CDR1 SGHTA and CDR2 FQGTGA come from the germline V gene. There are 15 residues in the CDR3. The CDR3 reads CASRNPGQNTGELFF. CDR3 nucleotides: TGTGCCAGCAGGAATCCGGGACAGAACACCGGGGAGCTGTTTTTT. Full variable domain (missing parts from reference TRBV7-3 and TRBJ2-2): GAGVSQTPSNKVTEKGKYVELRCDPISGHTALYWYRQSLGQGPEFLIYFQGTGAADDSGLPNDRFFAVRPEGSVSTLKIQRTERGDSAVYLCASRNPGQNTGELFFGEGSRLTVL.

V gene TRBV3-1 (or the pseudogene TRBV3-2) combines with J gene TRBJ2-1; TRBD2 matches at 7 bases. The CDR3 has 16 residues. V lost 0 bases to trimming and J lost 8 bases; unmatched junction nucleotides: 10. Germline CDR1 is LGHDT and CDR2 is YNNKEL (reference sequence). CDR3 coding DNA: TGTGCCAGCAGCCAAGATCTGGCTGGGAGGGTGGATGAGCAGTTCTTC. The encoded protein is CASSQDLAGRVDEQFF.

This chain joins TRBV7-9 and TRBJ2-1, with TRBD2 identical over 8 bases. From germline, CDR1 is SEHNR and CDR2 FQNEAQ (reference sequence). The CDR3 is 21 amino acids. V was clipped by 5 bases and J by 0 bases; unmatched bases: 21. The CDR3 loop is CASSTHTNRDKLADSYNEQFF. For the CDR3, the DNA is TGTGCCAGCAGCACTCACACAAACCGGGACAAACTAGCGGACTCCTACAATGAGCAGTTCTTC.

J is TRBJ2-7 and V is TRBV28; D might be TRBD1 (5 bases). Per the germline V gene, CDR1 is MDHEN and CDR2 is SYDVKM. With 2 bases removed from V and 3 bases from J, the gap between germline ends came to 14 bases. The CDR3 has 15 amino acids. The CDR3: CASSLMGLYSYEQYF. CDR3 in DNA: TGTGCCAGCAGTTTAATGGGGCTCTATAGCTACGAGCAGTACTTC.